The present TCR beta chain was sequenced within a study of blood T cell repertoires in COVID-19 (dated by TCRdb to between 2020 and 2021). A note on the overall study: Collaborator samples came from the United States, Italy and Spain and covered acute and convalescent phases of COVID-19. The prospective study material was composed of cDNA or gDNA derived from T cells, B-cell-depleted T cells, or PBMCs. Subjects who had been exposed to COVID-19, were actively infected with it, or had recovered from it provided the deeply sampled blood TCRbeta repertoires that made up the dataset. The repertoires were released in a freely available public database meant as a resource for research on the immune response to SARS-CoV-2. Samples came from the ongoing ImmuneRACE study (first 160 participants) plus 1,254 subjects from 6 global collaborators. Sample metadata almost always included a de-identified subject ID, COVID-19 status, age in years and sex. HLA class I and class II types, where available, came from metadata supplied by the sample provider rather than from assay-based typing. Beyond this particular receptor, the publication reports: How much clinical and demographic metadata was included differed by source and by participant, and the metadata was provided uncurated.

Concerning this clone itself: This receptor's antigen is unknown. No base-level quality is on record; no much larger clone is a single base apart.

In Seattle, one collaborating source enrolled patients while the infection was active and tracked those patients longitudinally over the course of disease. The collaborating institutions used their own protocols to collect whole blood in K2EDTA tubes. For TCRbeta analysis, collaborators shipped samples as frozen whole blood, isolated PBMCs, or DNA extracted from either of those sample types. TCRbeta CDR3 regions were amplified from genomic DNA using the immunoSEQ Assay, a bias-controlled multiplex PCR. Under the source paper's analysis protocol: The number of nucleated cells in each sample was estimated from the amplification of reference gene primers within the assay. Sequence reads were collapsed and filtered to measure the absolute abundance of every unique TCRbeta CDR3 rearrangement. For each sample, productive Simpson clonality was calculated by taking the square root of Simpson's diversity index across productive rearrangements. TCRdb provides this immuneACCESS table in a form limited to in-frame rearrangements. Some clones are lacking; in checked studies, under half of them reflect an unresolved V gene, and why the rest are absent is not known. The DNA was the basis for D and trimming; V, J and clone size are from that table. This sample holds 200,000 or so clones; around 90% were observed only once. The ten largest clones take up less than 3% of the sample.

Including cysteine and phenylalanine, the CDR3 has 13 amino acids. Only the CDR3 part of the read is kept: 39 bases, read in frame from the first base. Relative to germline, V is 7 bases shorter and J is 3 bases shorter, with 12 bases between their ends. From the germline V gene (reference sequence), CDR1 is LNHDA and CDR2 is SQIVND. The receptor chain draws on TRBV19 and TRBJ1-1; no confident D gene assignment can be made. This TCR was recovered from a man under 40 with COVID-19, enrolled during active disease. The sequenced sample consisted of peripheral blood. DNA sequence: TGTGCCAGTACCCCGAGCCGGGACACTGAAGCTTTCTTT. Its coded protein is CASTPSRDTEAFF.